A selection of T cell receptor beta chains follows, all from one sample in a study of OX40 agonist ivuxolimab in advanced cancers. Sequencing used immunoSEQ multiplex PCR; TCRdb keeps in-frame clones, though not all of them. Of about 54,000 clones in the sample, about 81% are singletons; the top ten hold 0.7% to 0.8%. Here the sequenced sample was CD4+ or CD8+ T cells sorted from blood, taken in a trial of the OX40 agonist ivuxolimab. The receptors shown here come from an adult with an advanced solid tumor such as melanoma, head and neck, liver or kidney cancer. CDR3s include the opening cysteine and the closing phenylalanine or tryptophan. Each record gives: J gene, V gene, CDR3 protein.

>TRBJ2-1|TRBV5-4
CASSRGTEAYNEQFF
>TRBJ1-3|TRBV2
CASSDRDGNTIYF
>TRBJ2-1|TRBV10-1
CASSDGGVSYNEQFF
>TRBJ1-3|TRBV6-5
CASRQTVASGNTIYF
>TRBJ2-3|TRBV6-6
CASSTGLRTDTQYF
>TRBJ1-4|TRBV2
CATPGGTTNEKLFF
>TRBJ1-5|TRBV6-1
CASSEVAGEQPQHF
>TRBJ2-5|TRBV29-1
CSVGTEGAGETQYF
>TRBJ1-2|TRBV18
CASSPRDLQGPKGYGYTF
>TRBJ2-5|TRBV7-6
CASSSRTSRGETQYF
>TRBJ2-5|TRBV5-1
CASSLSGGLETQYF
>TRBJ1-1|TRBV6-1
CASSLEQGADTEAFF
>TRBJ2-3|TRBV5-4
CASSGGLAGPYTDTQYF
>TRBJ2-3|TRBV11-3
CASSYSIDTQYF